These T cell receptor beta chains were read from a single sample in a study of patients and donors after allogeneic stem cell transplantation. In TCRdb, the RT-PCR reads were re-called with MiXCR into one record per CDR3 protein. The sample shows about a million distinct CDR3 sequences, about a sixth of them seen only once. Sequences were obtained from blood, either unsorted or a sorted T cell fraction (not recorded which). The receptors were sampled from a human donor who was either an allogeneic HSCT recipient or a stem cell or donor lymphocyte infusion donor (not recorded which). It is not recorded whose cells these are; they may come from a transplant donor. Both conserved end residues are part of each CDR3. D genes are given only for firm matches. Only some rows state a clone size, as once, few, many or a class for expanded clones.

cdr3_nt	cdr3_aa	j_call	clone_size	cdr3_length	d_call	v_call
TGTGCCTGGAAAAGGGGCGCCAAGGACAATCAGCCCCAGCATTTT	CAWKRGAKDNQPQHF	TRBJ1-5	few	15	NA	TRBV30
TGTGCCAGCCGGAGCCGTACTGGGGCCAACGTCCTGACTTTC	CASRSRTGANVLTF	TRBJ2-6	few	14	NA	TRBV2
TGCAGCGTTCCAGGGTATCGATTTGGCTACACCTTC	CSVPGYRFGYTF	TRBJ1-2	many	12	NA	TRBV29-1
TGTGCCAGCAGTGACCGTCGAGATGGAGCTTTCTTT	CASSDRRDGAFF	TRBJ1-1	few	12	NA	TRBV25-1
TGTGCCAGCAGCGTAGAACTCGGGGAGCAGTTCTTC	CASSVELGEQFF	TRBJ2-1	NA	12	NA	TRBV9
TGCAGTGCTAGTACGGGAATTCACACTGAAGCTTTCTTT	CSASTGIHTEAFF	TRBJ1-1	NA	13	NA	TRBV20-1
TGCAGCGTTGGGGGGACAGAATCCTACAATGAGCAGTTCTTC	CSVGGTESYNEQFF	TRBJ2-1	NA	14	TRBD1	TRBV29-1
TGTGCCACCAGTGAGAATATAGCGGGAGGCACAGATACGCAGTATTTT	CATSENIAGGTDTQYF	TRBJ2-3	few	16	TRBD2	TRBV24-1
TGCAGCGTTCTTCTAGCGGGAGAAGGGGGGCAGTACTTC	CSVLLAGEGGQYF	TRBJ2-7	NA	13	TRBD2	TRBV29-1
TGTGCCAGCAGTCGCAGGGGGCATGGCTACACCTTC	CASSRRGHGYTF	TRBJ1-2	few	12	TRBD1	TRBV11-2
TGTGCCAGCAGTGATAGGGCCCCTGAAGCTTTCTTT	CASSDRAPEAFF	TRBJ1-1	many	12	NA	TRBV6-1
TGTGCCAGCAGAGGACAGGCCCGAATCATCTACGAGCAGTACTTC	CASRGQARIIYEQYF	TRBJ2-7	few	15	TRBD1	TRBV2
TGTGCCAGCAGACAAAGAGGGTCTTCCTACAATGAGCAGTTCTTC	CASRQRGSSYNEQFF	TRBJ2-1	few	15	NA	TRBV5-5
TGTGCCACCAGCGGTAAAGGACTAGCGGCTCCCTACGAGCAGTACTTC	CATSGKGLAAPYEQYF	TRBJ2-7	few	16	TRBD2	TRBV15
TGTGCCAGCAGCGGCGTTGGGGGAGGGGGCCCTGGAAACACCATATATTTT	CASSGVGGGGPGNTIYF	TRBJ1-3	NA	17	TRBD1	TRBV9
TGCGCCAGCAGCCAGGGCCGGGGGGATACGCAGTATTTT	CASSQGRGDTQYF	TRBJ2-3	many	13	NA	TRBV4-3
TGTGCCAGCTCCCCGGGGCTAGAGGGCAATGAGCAGTTCTTC	CASSPGLEGNEQFF	TRBJ2-1	few	14	NA	TRBV27
TGTGCCAGCAGCACCTTGACAGGGTACGAGCAGTACTTC	CASSTLTGYEQYF	TRBJ2-7	NA	13	TRBD1	TRBV11-3
TGTGCCAGCAGTCTAGGGACGGGGGACTATAGCAATCAGCCCCAGCATTTT	CASSLGTGDYSNQPQHF	TRBJ1-5	few	17	NA	TRBV7-9
TGTGCCAGCATCCAGCTTGGGTCAGGGGAGATTCAGCCCCAGCATTTT	CASIQLGSGEIQPQHF	TRBJ1-5	NA	16	NA	TRBV28
TGCAGCGGCCTGGACAGCTCCTACGAGCAGTACTTC	CSGLDSSYEQYF	TRBJ2-7	NA	12	NA	TRBV29-1
TGTGCCAGCAGCCCTTATGTGACGGATGGCTACACCTTC	CASSPYVTDGYTF	TRBJ1-2	NA	13	NA	TRBV12-3/TRBV12-4
TGTGCCAGCAGCTTTGGGACAGCACAAGAGACCCAGTACTTC	CASSFGTAQETQYF	TRBJ2-5	many	14	TRBD1	TRBV12-3/TRBV12-4
TGCAGCGTTGTGGACAGCTACGAGCAGTACTTC	CSVVDSYEQYF	TRBJ2-7	many	11	NA	TRBV29-1
TGCAGCGGTACCGGGACAGGGTACGGTGAGCAGTTCTTC	CSGTGTGYGEQFF	TRBJ2-1	NA	13	TRBD1	TRBV29-1
TGTGCCAGCAGTTTATGGGCGAACACTGAAGCTTTCTTT	CASSLWANTEAFF	TRBJ1-1	many	13	NA	TRBV12-3/TRBV12-4
TGTGCCTGGAGTGTACAGGGTTGGGGCAACTATGGCTACACCTTC	CAWSVQGWGNYGYTF	TRBJ1-2	NA	15	NA	TRBV30
TGTGCCAGCAGTTATCCAATAGCGGGAGGGCCTAAGACCCAGTACTTC	CASSYPIAGGPKTQYF	TRBJ2-5	NA	16	TRBD2	TRBV6-2/TRBV6-3
TGTGCCATCGGGGAGGGCGCGGACAGAACAAATGAAAAACTGTTTTTT	CAIGEGADRTNEKLFF	TRBJ1-4	many	16	NA	TRBV10-3
TGTGCCAGCAGCTTAGTTCTTGCGGGGGGGCCAAATGAGCAGTTCTTC	CASSLVLAGGPNEQFF	TRBJ2-1	NA	16	TRBD2	TRBV7-6
TGTGCCAGCACCCCGCCAGGGGACAGCTATGGCTACACCTTC	CASTPPGDSYGYTF	TRBJ1-2	NA	14	TRBD1	TRBV28
TGCAGTGCTAGAGGTTCGTCTCGCCCCTACGAGCAGTACTTC	CSARGSSRPYEQYF	TRBJ2-7	many	14	NA	TRBV20-1
TGTGCCAGCAGTGGGGCGACTAGCAGGAACAATGAGCAGTTCTTC	CASSGATSRNNEQFF	TRBJ2-1	few	15	TRBD2	TRBV2
TGTGCCAGCACCCTGGACAGGGCCTATGGCTACACCTTC	CASTLDRAYGYTF	TRBJ1-2	NA	13	TRBD1	TRBV6-6
TGTGCCAGCAGGCACCCCTCCCCCGGCCCCTACGAGCAGTACTTC	CASRHPSPGPYEQYF	TRBJ2-7	NA	15	NA	TRBV27
TGTGCCTGCGGGACTAGCGGGAGTTGGGATACGCAGTATTTT	CACGTSGSWDTQYF	TRBJ2-3	few	14	TRBD2	TRBV19
TGCAGTGCTAGGAAGGAGGAAGGGCAGTACTTC	CSARKEEGQYF	TRBJ2-7	few	11	NA	TRBV20-1
TGTGCCACCAGTGACTCGGCAAGGGGGCCGTCTAATGAGCAGTTCTTC	CATSDSARGPSNEQFF	TRBJ2-1	few	16	TRBD1	TRBV24-1
TGCGCCAGCAGCTTGGACCCGGGACTAGCGGGAGGGTCCTACAATGAGCAGTTCTTC	CASSLDPGLAGGSYNEQFF	TRBJ2-1	NA	19	TRBD2	TRBV5-1
TGTGCCAGCAGTTTGACATCTTTCCAGCCCCAGCATTTT	CASSLTSFQPQHF	TRBJ1-5	few	13	NA	TRBV12-3/TRBV12-4
TGTGCCAGCAGTGAGGTGGATTTGACCTACAATGAGCAGTTCTTC	CASSEVDLTYNEQFF	TRBJ2-1	few	15	NA	TRBV7-2
TGTGCCAGCACGCAGGTGACTAGCACAGATACGCAGTATTTT	CASTQVTSTDTQYF	TRBJ2-3	NA	14	NA	TRBV6-1
TGTGCCAGCAGTGGACGGACAAGGGGAAATTCACCCCTCCACTTT	CASSGRTRGNSPLHF	TRBJ1-6	NA	15	NA	TRBV27
TGCGCCAGCAGCCCAACCGGGACGCCGGAGGGAGAGACCCAGTACTTC	CASSPTGTPEGETQYF	TRBJ2-5	NA	16	NA	TRBV5-1
TGTGCCTGGAGTGAGAGAGGGGACTATGGCTACACCTTC	CAWSERGDYGYTF	TRBJ1-2	NA	13	NA	TRBV30
TGTGCCAGCAGTGAGGGGGAGACCCAGTACTTC	CASSEGETQYF	TRBJ2-5	many	11	NA	TRBV2
TGCGCCAGCAGCTTGGGGGACAGGGAGAGGTTGTCCACTGAAGCTTTCTTT	CASSLGDRERLSTEAFF	TRBJ1-1	NA	17	TRBD1	TRBV5-1
TGTGCCAGCAGTGATCTACCGGGACTAAGCACAGATACGCAGTATTTT	CASSDLPGLSTDTQYF	TRBJ2-3	few	16	TRBD2	TRBV6-1
TGTGCCAGCAGCTTAGGCCTAGCGGGGGGCCGGGGCACAGATACGCAGTATTTT	CASSLGLAGGRGTDTQYF	TRBJ2-3	NA	18	TRBD2	TRBV11-2
TGCGCCAGCAGCGCGGACAGGGCCTACGAGCAGTACTTC	CASSADRAYEQYF	TRBJ2-7	NA	13	TRBD1	TRBV5-1